This T cell receptor beta chain was identified during a study of T cell clonotyping in hematopoietic cell transplantation. Study conclusions and caveats: Broader posttransplant TCR repertoire diversity was predicted by graft donor and pretransplant recipient Inverse Simpson Index values.

TCRdb keeps only in-frame clones here, not all; method: immunoSEQ multiplex PCR. The sample includes under 45,000 clones, around 90% of them seen just once. About this clone itself: Its matching antigen is unknown.

Trimming removed 6 bases from V and 2 bases from J; junction bases left unmatched: 10. The CDR3 has 15 residues. The V gene's germline CDR1 is MNHEY and CDR2 SVGAGI. The chain recombines TRBV6-5 with TRBJ2-7; 7 bases match TRBD2. Specimen: peripheral blood mononuclear cells. The sequence was obtained from a woman in her thirties or forties in good health. Some clones in this sample may be carry-over from other donors' samples. CDR3 protein: CASRPPGGGPYEQYF. CDR3 coding DNA: TGTGCCAGCAGGCCCCCCGGCGGGGGACCCTACGAGCAGTACTTC.